Reported below is one T cell receptor beta chain. Its target is not known. These data come from a study of cytomegalovirus exposure and HLA in healthy donors. General observations from the study: TCR beta sequences reportedly predicted most subjects' HLA-A and HLA-B alleles accurately.

The primer mix had 60 Vbeta and 13 Jbeta primers. Assay: immunoSEQ multiplex PCR; the TCRdb copy retains only in-frame clones and omits some. Here the sample spans over 150,000 clones, approximately 71% being singletons. V gave up 7 bases and J gave up 3 bases; unmatched junction bases: 8. Germline V gene lookup returns CDR1 SEHNR and CDR2 FQNEAQ (reference sequence). The CDR3 length is 14 residues. This clonotype was obtained from a male donor in good health and CMV-seronegative. The sample taken for sequencing was PBMCs. The chain combines TRBV7-9 with TRBJ1-2; 7 bases match TRBD1. CDR3 amino acids: CASTLTGSYYGYTF. CDR3 coding DNA: TGTGCCAGCACCTTGACAGGGTCGTACTATGGCTACACCTTC.